These T cell receptor beta chains were read from a single sample in a study of shared clonotypes between healthy human individuals. TCRdb keeps only in-frame clones here, not all; method: immunoSEQ multiplex PCR. The table records over 2 million clones, 85% to 95% of them present only once. Sequenced input: naive CD4+ T cells from PBMCs. These receptor sequences come from a man younger than 35 in good health. Some clones in this sample may be carry-over from other donors' samples. Each CDR3 is given with its conserved first and last residue. D genes are given only for firm matches. Clone size is not always given. Where it is, it says once, few, many or a class for expanded clones.

TRBJ2-2 | . | TRBV5-6 | TRBD1 | CASSRQGNTGELFF | TGTGCCAGCAGCCGACAGGGAAACACCGGGGAGCTGTTTTTT
TRBJ2-5 | . | TRBV15 | . | CATSVSPRGRRETQYF | TGTGCCACCAGCGTTAGCCCCCGGGGCAGAAGAGAGACCCAGTACTTC
TRBJ1-5 | . | TRBV11-2 | . | CASSLGARASSNQPQHF | TGTGCCAGCAGCTTAGGTGCTCGAGCCTCTAGCAATCAGCCCCAGCATTTT
TRBJ1-3 | . | TRBV6-6 | . | CASSPDSYSGNTIYF | TGTGCCAGCAGTCCAGACAGCTACTCTGGAAACACCATATATTTT
TRBJ2-7 | . | TRBV2 | . | CASRELGREQYF | TGTGCCAGCAGGGAACTCGGACGGGAGCAGTACTTC
TRBJ2-1 | . | TRBV25-1 | TRBD2 | CASSKPGGGVAYNEQFF | TGTGCCAGCAGTAAACCTGGGGGGGGAGTCGCCTACAATGAGCAGTTCTTC
TRBJ2-3 | . | TRBV2 | . | CASREQGGWTDTQYF | TGTGCCAGCAGGGAACAGGGTGGGTGGACAGATACGCAGTATTTT
TRBJ1-1 | . | TRBV7-9 | . | CASSLEGGAAAFF | TGTGCCAGCAGCTTAGAAGGGGGGGCGGCGGCTTTCTTT
TRBJ2-4 | . | TRBV11-2 | . | CASSSRRMYGSAAKNIQYF | TGTGCCAGCAGCTCGAGGAGGATGTATGGTTCAGCGGCCAAAAACATTCAGTACTTC
TRBJ1-5 | . | TRBV2 | TRBD1 | CASRGNNRGHSNQPQHF | TGTGCCAGCAGGGGCAATAACAGGGGACATAGCAATCAGCCCCAGCATTTT
TRBJ1-4 | . | TRBV10-3 | TRBD1 | CAINNDRGNEKLFF | TGTGCCATCAATAACGACAGGGGGAATGAAAAACTGTTTTTT
TRBJ2-3 | once | TRBV6-1 | . | CASRKGLATDTQYF | TGTGCCAGCAGGAAGGGACTCGCCACCGATACGCAGTATTTT
TRBJ2-7 | . | TRBV5-6 | . | CASSLISGVNYEQYF | TGTGCCAGCAGCTTGATTTCTGGCGTAAATTACGAGCAGTACTTC
TRBJ2-7 | . | TRBV7-9 | TRBD2 | CASSLVAGTTLSEQYF | TGTGCCAGCAGCTTGGTAGCCGGGACTACCCTCAGCGAGCAGTACTTC
TRBJ1-2 | . | TRBV4-1 | . | CASSRTGMGFNYGYTF | TGCGCCAGCAGCCGAACAGGGATGGGGTTTAACTATGGCTACACCTTC
TRBJ1-1 | . | TRBV6-1 | . | CASSPSTGNTEAFF | TGTGCCAGCAGCCCTTCGACAGGGAACACTGAAGCTTTCTTT
TRBJ1-2 | . | TRBV6-6 | . | CASSSPRAGYTF | TGTGCCAGCAGTTCCCCACGGGCTGGCTACACCTTC